Listed below are T cell receptor beta chains from one sample, sequenced in a study of T cell responses to AZD1222 COVID-19 vaccine. TCRdb keeps only in-frame clones here, not all; method: immunoSEQ multiplex PCR. The data show 100,000 to 150,000 clones, more than 80% seen once. This specimen was peripheral blood, taken on day 0 of AZD1222 vaccination. The receptor source for this set is an adult in good health. The CDR3 runs from the conserved cysteine through the conserved F or W. A D gene is named only where the DNA matches it firmly. Size is stated for part of the rows, as once, few or many counts, or as a class when the clone is expanded.

clone size	V gene	J gene	D gene	CDR3 protein	CDR3 DNA
-	TRBV28	TRBJ2-3	TRBD2	CASSGLAGSTDTQYF	TGTGCCAGTTCGGGACTAGCGGGATCCACAGATACGCAGTATTTT
-	TRBV29-1	TRBJ1-5	-	CSVREGNQPQHF	TGCAGCGTCAGGGAGGGCAATCAGCCCCAGCATTTT
-	TRBV6-5	TRBJ1-6	-	CASSYSQTGANSPLHF	TGTGCCAGCAGTTACAGCCAGACAGGAGCAAATTCACCCCTCCACTTT
-	TRBV5-1	TRBJ2-7	TRBD2	CASSLLAGGSYEQYF	TGCGCCAGCAGCTTACTAGCGGGGGGCTCCTACGAGCAGTACTTC
-	TRBV18	TRBJ2-1	TRBD1	CASSPNLGQGNEQFF	TGTGCCAGCTCACCAAACCTTGGACAGGGCAATGAGCAGTTCTTC
-	TRBV29-1	TRBJ1-1	-	CSVPGNKNTEAFF	TGCAGCGTTCCAGGGAACAAGAACACTGAAGCTTTCTTT
once	TRBV5-1	TRBJ2-1	-	CASSLVGANEQFF	TGCGCCAGCAGCTTGGTAGGAGCCAATGAGCAGTTCTTC
-	TRBV27	TRBJ2-2	TRBD1	CASSPDRGGELFF	TGTGCCAGCAGTCCAGACAGGGGCGGGGAGCTGTTTTTT
-	TRBV3-1/TRBV3-2	TRBJ2-1	TRBD1	CASSLIGTGSNEQFF	TGTGCCAGCAGTCTAATCGGGACAGGGAGCAATGAGCAGTTCTTC
-	TRBV27	TRBJ2-7	TRBD2	CASSFGGLTLEQYF	TGTGCCAGCAGTTTCGGGGGACTAACTTTGGAGCAGTACTTC
-	TRBV5-1	TRBJ1-1	-	CASSSTQNTEAFF	TGCGCCAGCAGCTCGACACAGAACACTGAAGCTTTCTTT
-	TRBV18	TRBJ2-2	TRBD2	CATKPSGRSNTGELFF	TGTGCCACTAAACCGAGCGGGAGGTCGAACACCGGGGAGCTGTTTTTT
-	TRBV7-8	TRBJ1-2	-	CASSPGATEVNYGYTF	TGTGCCAGCAGCCCCGGCGCCACAGAAGTTAACTATGGCTACACCTTC
-	TRBV5-6	TRBJ2-7	TRBD2	CASSLTREGEQYF	TGTGCCAGCAGCTTGACGAGGGAGGGAGAGCAGTACTTC
-	TRBV7-9	TRBJ2-5	TRBD2	CASSLTSGIFSETQYF	TGTGCCAGCAGCTTGACTAGCGGGATATTCTCGGAGACCCAGTACTTC